The entry below gives a single TCR beta chain sequence along with its context. This entry comes from a study of blood T cell repertoires in COVID-19. At the level of the study: The United States, Italy and Spain were the sources of the acute and convalescent COVID-19 samples. Sample material is recorded as cDNA or gDNA derived from T cells, B-cell-depleted T cells, or PBMCs.

Methods used by the authors: The assay estimated nucleated cells by amplifying reference gene primers. Data came from immunoSEQ multiplex PCR; TCRdb stores just in-frame clones and leaves some out. V and J calls plus clone size are reproduced from that table; the DNA served to infer D and trimming. The table has 170,000 or so clones, roughly 80% seen once. CDR3 length: 15 amino acids. Per the germline V gene, CDR1 is SNHLY and CDR2 is FYNNEI. Germline trimming cut 6 bases from V and 7 bases from J; bases unmatched to any gene: 14. The sample taken for sequencing was peripheral blood. The sequence was collected from a man younger than 35 with active or convalescent COVID-19. The rearrangement joins TRBV2 to TRBJ1-1; TRBD1 matches 7 bases. The CDR3 sequence is CASSRYGTDPLEAFF. The CDR3 nucleotides read TGTGCCAGCAGCCGTTACGGGACAGACCCACTTGAAGCTTTCTTT.